This passage covers 7 T cell receptor beta chains from one sample sequenced in a study of T cells in Graves' hyperthyroidism and ophthalmopathy. From RNA transcripts, TCR beta CDR3 regions were amplified. A first-round RT-PCR of the TCR CDR3 used the HTBI primer set. One entry per CDR3 protein, called by TCRdb with MiXCR from the multiplex PCR reads. The sample lists roughly 570,000 distinct CDR3 sequences, about half occurring once. The sample consisted of peripheral blood or thyroid tissue (not recorded which). Source of these receptors: a woman under 30 with Graves' hyperthyroidism.

This clonotype was counted at least ten times. The V call is TRBV29-1, the J call TRBJ2-5, with D uncertain. V shed 0 bases and J shed 3 bases, with 8 bases lying between them. The length of the CDR3 is 13 residues. The germline V gene encodes CDR1 SQVTM and CDR2 ANQGSEA. This CDR3 reads CSVEDRNKETQYF. CDR3 nucleotides: TGCAGCGTTGAAGATCGGAATAAAGAGACCCAGTACTTC.

The V call is TRBV7-2, the J call TRBJ1-4; the D is unclear. V lost 1 base, J lost 6 bases, and 18 bases lay in between. The germline CDR1 and CDR2 sequences are SGHTA and FQGNSA. This CDR3 has 17 amino acids. CDR3 residues: CASSLEGGLVADEKLFF. CDR3 sequence (DNA): TGTGCCAGCAGCTTAGAAGGTGGCCTAGTCGCCGATGAAAAACTGTTTTTT.

In regard to this clonotype: This may come from a read error, since a much larger clone is one base off. V gene TRBV6-5 combines with J gene TRBJ2-1; maybe TRBD2 (5 bases). This CDR3 is built from 14 residues. From germline, CDR1 is MNHEY and CDR2 SVGAGI. CDR3 residues: CASSYSSSINEQSF. The CDR3 coding sequence is TGTGCCAGCAGTTACTCCTCTAGCATCAATGAGCAGTCCTTC.

The gene calls are TRBV20-1 and TRBJ2-7; 8 nucleotides align to TRBD1. The germline V gene encodes CDR1 DFQATT and CDR2 SNEGSKA (reference sequence). The CDR3 loop spans 12 amino acids. CDR3: CSTSDRGYEQYF. In nucleotides, the CDR3 is TGCAGCACTAGTGACAGGGGATACGAGCAGTACTTC.

This clonotype was found many times. The rearrangement uses TRBV20-1 and TRBJ1-1, with D unresolved. The CDR3 totals 14 residues. The ends were cut back, 4 bases at V and 3 bases at J, with 15 bases in the middle. Germline assignment: CDR1 DFQATT and CDR2 SNEGSKA (reference sequence). For the CDR3, the DNA is TGCAGTGCTACCTTGGGCAGCCTGGACACTGAAGCTTTCTTT. This sequence encodes CSATLGSLDTEAFF.

The J gene is TRBJ1-5, the V gene TRBV12-3 or TRBV12-4, with D hard to call. The germline V and J ends were trimmed by 3 bases and 4 bases, with 10 bases remaining between them. The CDR3 covers 14 residues. The CDR3 bases are TGTGCCAGCAGTTTTCTGGCCAGGAATCAGCCCCAGCATTTT. Translating gives CASSFLARNQPQHF.

This clonotype has at least ten counts. The rearrangement links TRBV10-3 to TRBJ1-2, with no clear D. This CDR3 region has 13 residues. V lost 6 bases and J 4 bases, leaving 12 bases between the germline ends. Germline V gene sequence: CDR1 ENHRY, CDR2 SYGVKD. The DNA of the CDR3 is TGTGCCATCAGAGGATACACTGGCTATGGCTACACCTTC. Amino acid sequence: CAIRGYTGYGYTF.